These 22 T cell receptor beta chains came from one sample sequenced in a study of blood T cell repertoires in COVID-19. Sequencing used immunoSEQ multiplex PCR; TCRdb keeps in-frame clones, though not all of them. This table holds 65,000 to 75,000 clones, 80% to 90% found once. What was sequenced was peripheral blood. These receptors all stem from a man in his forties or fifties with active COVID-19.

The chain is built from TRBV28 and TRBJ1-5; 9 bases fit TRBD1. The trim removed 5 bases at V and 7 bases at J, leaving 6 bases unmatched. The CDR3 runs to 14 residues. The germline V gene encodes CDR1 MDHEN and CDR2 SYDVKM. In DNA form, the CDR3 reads TGTGCCAGCAGTCCAACAGGGGGCTCCCAGCCCCAGCATTTT. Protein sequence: CASSPTGGSQPQHF.

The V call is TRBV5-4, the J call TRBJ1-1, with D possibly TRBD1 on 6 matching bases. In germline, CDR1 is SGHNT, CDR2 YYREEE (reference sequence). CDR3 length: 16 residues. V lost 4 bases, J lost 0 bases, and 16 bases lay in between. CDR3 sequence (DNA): TGTGCCAGCAGCGCCGGGGCAGGGGTACTGAACACTGAAGCTTTCTTT. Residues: CASSAGAGVLNTEAFF.

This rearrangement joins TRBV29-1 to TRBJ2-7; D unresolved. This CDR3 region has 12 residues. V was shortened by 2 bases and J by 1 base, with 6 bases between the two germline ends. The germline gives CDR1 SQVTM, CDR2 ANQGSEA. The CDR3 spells CSVEFPSYEQYF. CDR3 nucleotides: TGCAGCGTTGAATTCCCTTCCTACGAGCAGTACTTC.

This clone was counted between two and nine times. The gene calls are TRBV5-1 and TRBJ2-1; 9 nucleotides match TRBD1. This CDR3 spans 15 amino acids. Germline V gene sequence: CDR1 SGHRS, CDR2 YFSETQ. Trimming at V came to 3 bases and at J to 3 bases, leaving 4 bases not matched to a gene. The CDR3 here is CASSWGQGGYNEQFF. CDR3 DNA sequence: TGCGCCAGCAGCTGGGGACAGGGCGGCTACAATGAGCAGTTCTTC.

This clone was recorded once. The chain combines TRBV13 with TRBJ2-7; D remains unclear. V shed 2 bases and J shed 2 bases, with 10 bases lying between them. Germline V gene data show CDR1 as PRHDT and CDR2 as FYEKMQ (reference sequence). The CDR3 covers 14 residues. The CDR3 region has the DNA TGTGCCAGCAGCTTACAAGGTGGAGCCTACGAGCAGTACTTC. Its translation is CASSLQGGAYEQYF.

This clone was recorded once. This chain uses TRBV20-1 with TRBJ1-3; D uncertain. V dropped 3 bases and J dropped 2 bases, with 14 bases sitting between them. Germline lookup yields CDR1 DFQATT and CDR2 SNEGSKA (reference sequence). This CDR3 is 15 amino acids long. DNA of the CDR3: TGCAGTGCTAGTCCCGGAGGCACGGCTGGAAACACCATATATTTT. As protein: CSASPGGTAGNTIYF.

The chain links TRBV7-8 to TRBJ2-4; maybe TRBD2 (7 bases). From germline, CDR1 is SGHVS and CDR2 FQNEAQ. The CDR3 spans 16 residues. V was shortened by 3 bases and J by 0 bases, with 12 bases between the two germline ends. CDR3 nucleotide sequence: TGTGCCAGCAGCTTGTCGCGGGGGCTAGCCAAAAACATTCAGTACTTC. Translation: CASSLSRGLAKNIQYF. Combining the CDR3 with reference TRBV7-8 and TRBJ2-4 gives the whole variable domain GAGVSQSPRYKVAKRGQDVALRCDPISGHVSLFWYQQALGQGPEFLTYFQNEAQLDKSGLPSDRFFAERPEGSVSTLKIQRTQQEDSAVYLCASSLSRGLAKNIQYFGAGTRLSVL.

The CDR3 bases are TGTGCCAGCAGGGCACTAGCGGGAGATTCTGCTGTCAAAAACATTCAGTACTTC. Translation: CASRALAGDSAVKNIQYF. This rearrangement joins TRBV27 to TRBJ2-4; the match to TRBD2 covers 11 bases. The CDR3 loop spans 18 amino acids. Trimming at V came to 6 bases and at J to 3 bases, leaving 13 bases not matched to a gene. Germline-derived CDR1 and CDR2 are MNHEY and SMNVEV (reference sequence).

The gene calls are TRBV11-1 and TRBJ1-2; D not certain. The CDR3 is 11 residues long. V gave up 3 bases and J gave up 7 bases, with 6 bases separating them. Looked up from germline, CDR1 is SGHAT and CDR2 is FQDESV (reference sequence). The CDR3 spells CASSFRSGYTF. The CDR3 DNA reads TGTGCCAGCAGCTTCCGTAGTGGCTACACCTTC.

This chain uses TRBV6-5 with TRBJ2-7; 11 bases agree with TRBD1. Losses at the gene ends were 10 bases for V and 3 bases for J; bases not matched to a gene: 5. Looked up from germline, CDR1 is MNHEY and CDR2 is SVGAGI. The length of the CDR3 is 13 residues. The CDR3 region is CATRTGGLYEQYF. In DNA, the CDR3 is TGTGCCACACGGACAGGGGGCCTCTACGAGCAGTACTTC.

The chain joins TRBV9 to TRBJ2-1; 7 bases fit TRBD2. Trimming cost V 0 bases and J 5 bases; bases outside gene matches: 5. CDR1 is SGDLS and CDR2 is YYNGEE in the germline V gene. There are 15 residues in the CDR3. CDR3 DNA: TGTGCCAGCAGCGTAGGGACTAGTCTCCACAATGAGCAGTTCTTC. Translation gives CASSVGTSLHNEQFF.

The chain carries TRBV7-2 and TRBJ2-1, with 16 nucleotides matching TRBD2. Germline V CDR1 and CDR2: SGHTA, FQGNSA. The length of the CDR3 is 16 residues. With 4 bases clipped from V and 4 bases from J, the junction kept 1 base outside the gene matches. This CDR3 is CASSWGLAGGYNEQFF. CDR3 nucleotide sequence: TGTGCCAGCAGCTGGGGACTAGCGGGAGGGTACAATGAGCAGTTCTTC. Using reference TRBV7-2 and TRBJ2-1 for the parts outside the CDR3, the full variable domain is GAGVSQSPSNKVTEKGKDVELRCDPISGHTALYWYRQSLGQGLEFLIYFQGNSAPDKSGLPSDRFSAERTGGSVSTLTIQRTQQEDSAVYLCASSWGLAGGYNEQFFGPGTRLTVL.

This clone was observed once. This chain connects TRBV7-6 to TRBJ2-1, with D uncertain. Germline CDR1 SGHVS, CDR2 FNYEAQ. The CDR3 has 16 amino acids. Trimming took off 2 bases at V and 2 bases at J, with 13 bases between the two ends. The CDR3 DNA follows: TGTGCCAGCAGCTTAAGCCCCTCCGCCCCCTACAATGAGCAGTTCTTC. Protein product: CASSLSPSAPYNEQFF.

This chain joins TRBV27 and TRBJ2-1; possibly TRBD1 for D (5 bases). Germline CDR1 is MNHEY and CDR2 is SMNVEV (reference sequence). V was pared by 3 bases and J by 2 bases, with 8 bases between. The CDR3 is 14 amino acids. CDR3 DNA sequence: TGTGCCAGCAGTTTCCAGGGCCCCTACAATGAGCAGTTCTTC. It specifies CASSFQGPYNEQFF.

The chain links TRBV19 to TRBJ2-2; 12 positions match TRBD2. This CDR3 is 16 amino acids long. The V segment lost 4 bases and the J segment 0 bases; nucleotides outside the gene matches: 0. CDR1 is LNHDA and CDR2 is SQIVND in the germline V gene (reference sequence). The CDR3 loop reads CASSRTSGTNTGELFF. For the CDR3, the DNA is TGTGCCAGTAGTAGGACTAGCGGGACGAACACCGGGGAGCTGTTTTTT.

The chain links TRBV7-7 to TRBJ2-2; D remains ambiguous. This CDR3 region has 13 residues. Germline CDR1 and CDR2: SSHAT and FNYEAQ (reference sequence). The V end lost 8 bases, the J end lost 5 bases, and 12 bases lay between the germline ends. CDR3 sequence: CASVLGSTGELFF. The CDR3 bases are TGTGCCAGCGTTCTCGGGTCGACCGGGGAGCTGTTTTTT. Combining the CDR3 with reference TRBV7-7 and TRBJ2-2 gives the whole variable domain GAGVSQSPRYKVTKRGQDVTLRCDPISSHATLYWYQQALGQGPEFLTYFNYEAQPDKSGLPSDRFSAERPEGSISTLTIQRTEQRDSAMYRCASVLGSTGELFFGEGSRLTVL.

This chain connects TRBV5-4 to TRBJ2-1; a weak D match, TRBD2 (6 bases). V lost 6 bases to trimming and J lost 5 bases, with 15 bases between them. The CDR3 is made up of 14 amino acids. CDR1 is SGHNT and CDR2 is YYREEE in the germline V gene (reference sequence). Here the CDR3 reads CASNRDPGDNEQFF. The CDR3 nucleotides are TGTGCCAGCAACCGGGACCCGGGGGACAATGAGCAGTTCTTC.

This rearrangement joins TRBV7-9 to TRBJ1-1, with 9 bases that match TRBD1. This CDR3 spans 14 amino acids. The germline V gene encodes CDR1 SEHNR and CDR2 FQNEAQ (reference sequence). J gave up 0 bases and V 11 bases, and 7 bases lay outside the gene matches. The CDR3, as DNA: TGTGCCGGTTGGACAGGGGTCATGAACACTGAAGCTTTCTTT. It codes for CAGWTGVMNTEAFF.

This CDR3 is CASSRSVQRGAYEQYF. The DNA for the CDR3 is TGTGCCAGCAGCCGCTCCGTCCAGCGGGGGGCCTACGAGCAGTACTTC. The genes are TRBV5-6 and TRBJ2-7, with 9 nucleotides matching TRBD2. Trimming removed 4 bases from V and 2 bases from J; junction bases left unmatched: 10. This CDR3 comprises 16 residues. Germline V lookup: CDR1 SGHDT, CDR2 YYEEEE.

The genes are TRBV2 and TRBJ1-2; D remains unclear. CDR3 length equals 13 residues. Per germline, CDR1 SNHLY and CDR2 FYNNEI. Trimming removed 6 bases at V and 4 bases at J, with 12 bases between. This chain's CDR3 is CASSPSGVYGYTF. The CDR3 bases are TGTGCCAGCAGCCCAAGCGGGGTCTATGGCTACACCTTC.

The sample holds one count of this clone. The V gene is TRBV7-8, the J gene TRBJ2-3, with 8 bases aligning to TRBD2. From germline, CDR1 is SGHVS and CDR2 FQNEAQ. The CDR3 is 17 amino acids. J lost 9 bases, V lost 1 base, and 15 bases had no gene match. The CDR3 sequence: CASSLVVSSGQVGTQYF. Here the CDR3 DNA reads TGTGCCAGCAGCTTAGTGGTTTCTAGCGGGCAGGTAGGGACGCAGTATTTT. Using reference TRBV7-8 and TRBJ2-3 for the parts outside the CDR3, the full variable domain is GAGVSQSPRYKVAKRGQDVALRCDPISGHVSLFWYQQALGQGPEFLTYFQNEAQLDKSGLPSDRFFAERPEGSVSTLKIQRTQQEDSAVYLCASSLVVSSGQVGTQYFGPGTRLTVL.

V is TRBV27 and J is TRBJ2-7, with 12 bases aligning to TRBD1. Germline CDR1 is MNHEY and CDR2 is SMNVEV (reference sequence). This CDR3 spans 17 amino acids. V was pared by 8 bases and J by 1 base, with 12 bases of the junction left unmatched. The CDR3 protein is CASDPGQGAYFSYEQYF. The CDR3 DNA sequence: TGTGCCAGCGATCCGGGACAGGGGGCTTATTTTTCCTACGAGCAGTACTTC.